Sequencing of this TCR beta chain was carried out in a study of blood T cell repertoires in COVID-19. For the study at large: From the United States, Italy and Spain came samples of acute and convalescent COVID-19. PBMCs, B-cell-depleted T cells, or T cells provided the cDNA or gDNA that made up the material.

Per the original methods: Researchers report that nucleated cell counts were estimated from reference gene primer amplification. Data came from immunoSEQ multiplex PCR; TCRdb stores just in-frame clones and leaves some out. The V and J calls and clone size were taken over from that table, and D and trimming were inferred from the DNA. The top ten clones hold approximately 7.5% of a sample with fewer than 350,000 clones, approximately 90% of them seen once. The sequenced material came from peripheral blood. This receptor was identified in a woman under 40 with COVID-19, enrolled during active disease.

In nucleotides, the CDR3 is TGTGCCAGCAGCAAAGTTCGGACAGATACGCAGTATTTT. Its translation is CASSKVRTDTQYF. V is TRBV21-1 and J is TRBJ2-3; TRBD2, as called in the table, went unchecked against the DNA. TRBV21-1 is termed a pseudogene. The CDR3 is 13 residues long.